The next 30 T cell receptor beta chains were all read from a single sample in a study of cytotoxic CD8 clonotypes in ibrutinib-treated CLL (dated by TCRdb to 2020 to 2022). The label giving this sample's time point can be read as: more than 10 months on ibrutinib. The receptor library was made with the immunoSEQ multiplex PCR assay. TCRdb holds this immuneACCESS table with in-frame rearrangements only. Some clones are missing; in checked studies, unresolved V genes explain under half, and the rest has no known cause. The table for this sample lists some 65,000 clones; 57% of them were counted only once. The ten largest clones capture roughly 15% of the sample. The sequencing used PBMCs, collected after 12 months of ibrutinib treatment. These receptors all stem from a human donor with chronic lymphocytic leukemia.

Here the CDR3 reads CASSPRTGLFSTDTQYF. Here the CDR3 DNA reads TGTGCCAGCTCACCAAGGACAGGGTTATTCAGCACAGATACGCAGTATTTT. This chain connects TRBV18 to TRBJ2-3; the match to TRBD1 covers 8 bases. After removal of 2 bases from V and 0 bases from J, the junction contained 7 bases not matched to a gene. Germline V lookup: CDR1 KGHSH, CDR2 LQKENI. The CDR3 totals 17 residues.

The chain couples TRBV7-7 to TRBJ2-2, with a weak D call TRBD2 (5 bases). Germline V gives CDR1 SSHAT, CDR2 FNYEAQ (reference sequence). The CDR3 is 14 amino acids. V dropped 2 bases and J dropped 8 bases, with 12 bases sitting between them. CDR3 bases: TGTGCCAGCAGCTTAACGCCGGGATTGGGGGAGCTGTTTTTT. Its protein product is CASSLTPGLGELFF.

The chain couples TRBV27 to TRBJ2-2; D remains unclear. This CDR3 is 13 amino acids long. Trimming removed 5 bases at V and 6 bases at J, with 10 bases between. Germline-derived CDR1 and CDR2 are MNHEY and SMNVEV (reference sequence). For the CDR3, the DNA is TGTGCCAGCAGTCCCCTCTTTGCCGGGGAGCTGTTTTTT. This encodes CASSPLFAGELFF.

In DNA form, the CDR3 reads TGTGCCAGCAGCTTAGGTTATCAAGGGTCCCAGTACTTC. This encodes CASSLGYQGSQYF. The chain joins TRBV11-2 to TRBJ2-5, with D uncertain. The CDR3 has 13 residues. V lost 1 base and J 9 bases, leaving 12 bases between the germline ends. Germline V gives CDR1 SGHAT, CDR2 FQNNGV.

This clone occurred a few times. The rearrangement joins TRBV29-1 to TRBJ2-4, with 10 bases aligning to TRBD2. Trimming removed 3 bases from V and 7 bases from J; junction bases left unmatched: 6. Germline assignment: CDR1 SQVTM and CDR2 ANQGSEA. The CDR3 has 14 residues. This CDR3 is CSVDGLAGENIQYF. CDR3 coding DNA: TGCAGCGTTGATGGGCTAGCGGGAGAGAACATTCAGTACTTC.

The sample holds a few counts of this clone. The DNA for the CDR3 is TGTGCCAGCAGCCCCTCCTCGGGGGGGAATGAAAAACTGTTTTTT. It is translated as CASSPSSGGNEKLFF. The V and J genes are TRBV7-9 and TRBJ1-4; maybe TRBD1 (5 bases). The CDR3 sequence is 15 residues long. V lost 5 bases and J 5 bases, leaving 15 bases between the germline ends. Germline V gene data show CDR1 as SEHNR and CDR2 as FQNEAQ (reference sequence).

This clone was seen a few times. The V gene is TRBV5-1, the J gene TRBJ2-3; 10 nucleotides align to TRBD1. With 2 bases clipped from V and 5 bases from J, the junction kept 2 bases outside the gene matches. The CDR3 has 14 amino acids. Germline V lookup: CDR1 SGHRS, CDR2 YFSETQ. DNA of the CDR3: TGCGCCAGCAGCTTTGACAGGGGGCGAGATACGCAGTATTTT. Its protein is CASSFDRGRDTQYF.

The genes are TRBV14 and TRBJ1-2; no reliable D call. Trimming removed 0 bases from V and 8 bases from J, with 10 bases in between. Germline V lookup: CDR1 SGHDN, CDR2 FVKESK. The CDR3 spans 13 residues. The CDR3: CASSQDTPEGYTF. CDR3 in DNA: TGTGCCAGCAGCCAAGACACCCCGGAAGGCTACACCTTC.

V is TRBV5-4 and J is TRBJ2-7, with D perhaps matching TRBD1 or TRBD2 (5 bases each). The CDR3 covers 12 residues. V was shortened by 3 bases and J by 3 bases, with 7 bases between the two germline ends. The germline V gene encodes CDR1 SGHNT and CDR2 YYREEE (reference sequence). CDR3 sequence reads: CASSWDGYEQYF. The CDR3 DNA is TGTGCCAGCAGCTGGGACGGCTACGAGCAGTACTTC.

This chain connects TRBV6-1 to TRBJ1-5; 8 nucleotides align to TRBD1. The CDR3 is made up of 15 amino acids. V trimming: 1 base; J trimming: 6 bases; junction bases outside the gene matches: 5. CDR1 and CDR2 from the germline V gene are MNHNS and SASEGT. CDR3 in DNA: TGTGCCAGCAGTGAAGGGGCAGGGGGCGGTCAGCCCCAGCATTTT. It specifies CASSEGAGGGQPQHF.

This chain links TRBV15 with TRBJ2-5; the D gene is possibly TRBD1 (5 bases). The germline V gene has CDR1 LNHNV and CDR2 YYDKDF (reference sequence). The CDR3 loop spans 15 amino acids. V lost 0 bases to trimming and J lost 0 bases, with 8 bases between them. The CDR3 protein is CATSRDMGHQETQYF. The DNA for the CDR3 is TGTGCCACCAGCAGAGATATGGGGCACCAAGAGACCCAGTACTTC. Together with reference TRBV15 and TRBJ2-5, the CDR3 gives the full variable domain: DAMVIQNPRYQVTQFGKPVTLSCSQTLNHNVMYWYQQKSSQAPKLLFHYYDKDFNNEADTPDNFQSRRPNTSFCFLDIRSPGLGDTAMYLCATSRDMGHQETQYFGPGTRLLVL.

The chain links TRBV5-4 to TRBJ2-4, with D hard to call. Germline CDR1 and CDR2: SGHNT and YYREEE (reference sequence). Trimming left V 0 bases short and J 8 bases short, with 9 bases between. There are 13 residues in the CDR3. CDR3 DNA sequence: TGTGCCAGCAGCTTGGGGCTTGGGGACATTCAGTACTTC. Translating gives CASSLGLGDIQYF.

Only a few counts were recorded for this clone. The V and J genes are TRBV28 and TRBJ1-2; no firm D call. V lost 4 bases and J lost 3, with 15 bases in between. CDR3 size: 15 residues. CDR1 is MDHEN and CDR2 is SYDVKM in the germline V gene. Here the CDR3 DNA reads TGTGCCAGCAGTTCCTCCCCCCGGGAACACTATGGCTACACCTTC. Its translation is CASSSSPREHYGYTF.

The rearrangement uses TRBV5-8 and TRBJ2-1; the match to TRBD2 covers 10 bases. Unmatched junction bases numbered 5, after V lost 4 bases and J lost 7 bases. This CDR3 has 14 amino acids. Germline V lookup: CDR1 SGHTS, CDR2 YDEGEE. The CDR3 DNA sequence: TGTGCCAGCAGCCGGATGGGACTAGCGAATGAGCAGTTCTTC. Translated, it gives CASSRMGLANEQFF.

This sequence joins TRBV2 and TRBJ2-7; possible D gene TRBD2, 6 bases. The CDR3 totals 13 residues. V was clipped by 8 bases and J by 0 bases, with 11 bases between them. Germline lookup yields CDR1 SNHLY and CDR2 FYNNEI. DNA for the CDR3: TGTGCCAGCCGGGACTGGTACTCCTACGAGCAGTACGTC. The encoded protein is CASRDWYSYEQYV.

The chain links TRBV5-1 to TRBJ2-1; 11 nucleotides agree with TRBD2. Germline V lookup: CDR1 SGHRS, CDR2 YFSETQ. This CDR3 is built from 17 residues. Trimming cost V 2 bases and J 2 bases; bases outside gene matches: 6. The CDR3 DNA is TGCGCCAGCAGCTTAAGTACTAGCGGGAGCCCCTACAATGAGCAGTTCTTC. Translating it yields CASSLSTSGSPYNEQFF.

V gene TRBV7-8 combines with J gene TRBJ2-5, with a possible D match to TRBD1 (6 bases). Germline CDR1 is SGHVS and CDR2 is FQNEAQ. The CDR3 has 14 amino acids. V lost 5 bases and J lost 2, with 12 bases in between. The CDR3 reads CASSPRTAQETQYF. The CDR3 DNA follows: TGTGCCAGCAGCCCTAGGACAGCTCAAGAGACCCAGTACTTC.

This clone was found many times. This chain connects TRBV19 to TRBJ1-3, with D uncertain. Per germline, CDR1 LNHDA and CDR2 SQIVND (reference sequence). This CDR3 is built from 14 residues. V shed 7 bases and J shed 2 bases, with 12 bases lying between them. The CDR3 DNA is TGTGCCAGTACCTTGACATTGCCTGGAAACACCATATATTTT. It codes for CASTLTLPGNTIYF.

This rearrangement joins TRBV12-2 to TRBJ2-5; the table calls TRBD2, which could not be checked here. TRBV12-2 is marked as a pseudogene. The CDR3 extends over 14 amino acids. CDR3 coding DNA: TGTGCAAGTCGCTTAGGGACTAGCGGGGAGACCCAGTACTTC. Its translation is CASRLGTSGETQYF.

V and J are TRBV29-1 and TRBJ2-7; a possible D gene is TRBD1 (5 bases). The CDR3 runs 12 residues. The V and J ends lost 6 bases and 4 bases respectively, with 13 bases between them. CDR1 is SQVTM, CDR2 ANQGSEA, per germline. The CDR3: CSVGVLGYEQYF. In nucleotides, the CDR3 is TGCAGCGTAGGGGTCCTCGGGTACGAGCAGTACTTC.

The chain has TRBV11-1 and TRBJ2-1; D gene ambiguous. CDR3 length: 13 residues. V gave up 1 base and J gave up 7 bases, with 8 bases separating them. Germline V gene lookup returns CDR1 SGHAT and CDR2 FQDESV (reference sequence). The CDR3 nucleotides are TGTGCCAGCAGCTTAGATAAAAGAAATGAGCAGTTCTTC. It is translated as CASSLDKRNEQFF.

The chain recombines TRBV18 with TRBJ1-1; tentative D call: TRBD1 (5 bases). In germline, CDR1 is KGHSH, CDR2 LQKENI. The CDR3 consists of 14 residues. The V and J ends lost 6 bases and 1 base respectively, with 12 bases between them. This CDR3 reads CASSEGRSNTEAFF. In DNA form, the CDR3 reads TGTGCCAGCTCGGAGGGACGGTCGAACACTGAAGCTTTCTTT.

V usage is TRBV27 and J usage is TRBJ1-2; D gene ambiguous. The CDR3 extends over 13 amino acids. Per germline, CDR1 MNHEY and CDR2 SMNVEV (reference sequence). V was trimmed by 7 bases and J by 3 bases, leaving 12 bases between them. The CDR3 nucleotides are TGTGCCAGCAAGGGCCAACCTTACTATGGCTACACCTTC. Its translation: CASKGQPYYGYTF.

This chain connects TRBV5-1 to TRBJ2-3, with TRBD1 identical over 10 bases. The CDR3 has 17 amino acids. The V segment lost 3 bases and the J segment 4 bases; nucleotides outside the gene matches: 11. CDR1 is SGHRS, CDR2 YFSETQ, per germline. CDR3 residues: CASSSTGTGASADTQYF. The DNA for the CDR3 is TGCGCCAGCAGCTCTACCGGGACAGGGGCTAGCGCAGATACGCAGTATTTT. Using reference TRBV5-1 and TRBJ2-3 for the parts outside the CDR3, the full variable domain is KAGVTQTPRYLIKTRGQQVTLSCSPISGHRSVSWYQQTPGQGLQFLFEYFSETQRNKGNFPGRFSGRQFSNSRSEMNVSTLELGDSALYLCASSSTGTGASADTQYFGPGTRLTVL.

The V gene is TRBV6-1, the J gene TRBJ2-7; D is perhaps TRBD2 (6 bases). CDR1 and CDR2 from the germline V gene are MNHNS and SASEGT. Trimming took 2 bases from V and 7 from J, leaving 21 bases between them. The CDR3 runs 16 residues. The CDR3 DNA reads as TGTGCCAGCAGTGAAAGTAGGGAATCTTACCGGGGGGAGCAGTACTTC. Translated, it gives CASSESRESYRGEQYF.

This clone was found once. V and J are TRBV6-1 and TRBJ1-2, with D perhaps matching TRBD1 (6 bases). The germline CDR1 and CDR2 sequences are MNHNS and SASEGT. This CDR3 is 14 amino acids long. V was shortened by 5 bases and J by 4 bases, with 14 bases between the two germline ends. The CDR3 sequence: CASSISQGSYGYTF. The CDR3 nucleotides read TGTGCCAGCAGTATCTCACAGGGTTCCTATGGCTACACCTTC.

V is TRBV11-2 and J is TRBJ1-3, with D possibly being TRBD1 (5 bases). Germline V CDR1 and CDR2: SGHAT, FQNNGV. The CDR3 spans 15 residues. Trimming cost V 0 bases and J 2 bases, with 8 bases left between them. In nucleotides, the CDR3 is TGTGCCAGCAGCTTAGAATGGGGGGCTGGAAACACCATATATTTT. Translating gives CASSLEWGAGNTIYF.

The genes are TRBV7-9 and TRBJ2-2; D not certain. V was clipped by 5 bases and J by 1 base, with 5 bases between them. The CDR3 is 13 amino acids. Germline V lookup: CDR1 SEHNR, CDR2 FQNEAQ (reference sequence). The CDR3 DNA reads as TGTGCCAGCAGCCCTGGGAACACCGGGGAGCTGTTTTTT. This gives the protein CASSPGNTGELFF.

J is TRBJ1-1 and V is TRBV29-1, with a weak D call TRBD1 (5 bases). CDR1 SQVTM and CDR2 ANQGSEA come from the germline V gene. CDR3 size: 13 residues. Trimming removed 4 bases from V and 9 bases from J, with 18 bases in between. The DNA of the CDR3 is TGCAGCGTTGCAGGAAGGAGGGGAATTCAAGCTTTCTTT. It codes for CSVAGRRGIQAFF.

The rearrangement links TRBV5-1 to TRBJ2-2; TRBD1 is a possible D gene (6 bases). This CDR3 has 17 amino acids. Germline V gene sequence: CDR1 SGHRS, CDR2 YFSETQ. V shed 3 bases and J shed 6 bases, with 21 bases lying between them. As DNA, the CDR3 is TGCGCCAGCAGCTATATGAAGGGGGAAGGTATTCCCGGGGAGCTGTTTTTT. Its protein is CASSYMKGEGIPGELFF.